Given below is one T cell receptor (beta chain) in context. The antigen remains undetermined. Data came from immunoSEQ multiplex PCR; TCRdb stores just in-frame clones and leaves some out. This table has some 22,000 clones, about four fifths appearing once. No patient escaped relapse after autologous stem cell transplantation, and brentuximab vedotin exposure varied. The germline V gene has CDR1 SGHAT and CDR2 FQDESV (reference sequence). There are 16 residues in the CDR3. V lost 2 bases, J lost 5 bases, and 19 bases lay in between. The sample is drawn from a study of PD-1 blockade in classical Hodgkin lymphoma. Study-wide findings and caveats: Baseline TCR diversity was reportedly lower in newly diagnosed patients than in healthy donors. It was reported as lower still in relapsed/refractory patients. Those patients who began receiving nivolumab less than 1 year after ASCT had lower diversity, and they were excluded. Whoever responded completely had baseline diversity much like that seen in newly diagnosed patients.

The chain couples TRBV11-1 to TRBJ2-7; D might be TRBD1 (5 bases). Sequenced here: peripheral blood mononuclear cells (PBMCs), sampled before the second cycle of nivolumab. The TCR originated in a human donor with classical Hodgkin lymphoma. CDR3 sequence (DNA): TGTGCCAGCAGCTTAAAAGCTGTGGGCAGGGTCGACGAGCAGTACTTC. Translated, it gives CASSLKAVGRVDEQYF. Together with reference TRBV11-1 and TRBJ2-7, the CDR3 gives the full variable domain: EAEVAQSPRYKITEKSQAVAFWCDPISGHATLYWYRQILGQGPELLVQFQDESVVDDSQLPKDRFSAERLKGVDSTLKIQPAELGDSAMYLCASSLKAVGRVDEQYFGPGTRLTVT.